The 27 T cell receptor beta chains reported below all come from one sample, sequenced in a study of T cells in Graves' hyperthyroidism and ophthalmopathy. Amplification of TCR beta CDR3 regions used RNA as the template. Initially, a first-round RT-PCR of the TCR CDR3 employed the HTBI primer set. TCRdb re-derived calls from the multiplex PCR reads in MiXCR, one entry per CDR3 protein. The repertoire includes around 380,000 distinct CDR3 sequences, roughly 14% of them detected once, and less than 25% sits in the top ten. Sequenced input: blood. The receptors come from a man aged 25-40 years with Graves' hyperthyroidism that later progressed to Graves' ophthalmopathy.

Here the CDR3 DNA reads TGTGCCTGGAGAGGGGCCCCTAGCACAGATACGCAGTATTTT. Translation gives CAWRGAPSTDTQYF. The rearrangement links TRBV7-9 to TRBJ2-3; D is perhaps TRBD1 or TRBD2 (5 bases each). V gave up 11 bases and J gave up 0 bases, with 15 bases separating them. CDR3 length: 14 residues. Germline-derived CDR1 and CDR2 are SEHNR and FQNEAQ (reference sequence).

Comments on this clonotype: Since a much larger clone is just one base distant, this may be a read error. V gene TRBV7-9 combines with J gene TRBJ2-5, with D uncertain. V was trimmed by 10 bases and J by 10 bases, leaving 19 bases between them. The germline gives CDR1 SEHNR, CDR2 FQNEAQ (reference sequence). The CDR3 loop spans 12 amino acids. This CDR3 is CANSSEPGNQYF. The CDR3 region has the DNA TGTGCCAACTCCAGCGAACCGGGCAACCAGTACTTC.

This clonotype was seen at least ten times. The chain employs TRBV3-1 and TRBJ2-4; 10 positions match TRBD2. The CDR3 consists of 17 residues. V lost 1 base to trimming and J lost 5 bases; unmatched junction nucleotides: 8. Per germline, CDR1 LGHDT and CDR2 YNNKEL (reference sequence). CDR3 residues: CASSQVLAGAPENIQYF. CDR3 in DNA: TGTGCCAGCAGCCAAGTGCTAGCGGGGGCCCCCGAAAACATTCAGTACTTC. Full variable domain (remainder filled in from reference TRBV3-1 and TRBJ2-4): DTAVSQTPKYLVTQMGNDKSIKCEQNLGHDTMYWYKQDSKKFLKIMFSYNNKELIINETVPNRFSPKSPDKAHLNLHINSLELGDSAVYFCASSQVLAGAPENIQYFGAGTRLSVL.

The chain couples TRBV6-2 or TRBV6-3 to TRBJ1-5; TRBD1 aligns across 9 bases. The germline gives CDR1 MNHEY, CDR2 SVGEGT. J lost 7 bases, V lost 8 bases, and 12 bases had no gene match. The CDR3 runs to 15 residues. The CDR3 here is CASSLPGTGTQPQHF. The CDR3 region has the DNA TGTGCCAGCTCTCTACCTGGGACAGGGACCCAGCCCCAGCATTTT.

V gene TRBV5-1 combines with J gene TRBJ2-6, with D tentatively TRBD2 (6 bases). Trimming cost V 6 bases and J 4 bases, with 14 bases left between them. CDR1 and CDR2 from the germline V gene are SGHRS and YFSETQ. The CDR3 has 15 residues. The CDR3 sequence is CASTSGLAGANVLTF. The CDR3 coding sequence is TGCGCCAGCACCAGCGGGTTGGCAGGGGCCAACGTCCTGACTTTC.

As for this clonotype: A single base separates this from a much larger clone, so it may be a read error. The V call is TRBV12-3 or TRBV12-4, the J call TRBJ2-3, with D perhaps matching TRBD1 (7 bases). V was cut by 6 bases and J by 6 bases, with 19 bases left in between. The CDR3 totals 15 residues. Here the CDR3 DNA reads TGTGCCAGCAGCCCTACTAGCAGGGGGAGGGATACGCAGTATTTT. The encoded protein is CASSPTSRGRDTQYF.

This clonotype has more than one count but fewer than ten. This sequence joins TRBV7-8 and TRBJ1-4, with no clear D. The CDR3 has 15 residues. Germline V gives CDR1 SGHVS, CDR2 FQNEAQ. V lost 4 bases to trimming and J lost 3 bases, with 12 bases between them. The CDR3 protein is CASSSLPNSNEKLFF. The CDR3 nucleotides read TGTGCCAGCAGCTCCCTACCGAACTCTAATGAAAAACTGTTTTTT.

This clonotype appeared many times. CDR3 protein: CASSYGGTSGSYEQYF. The CDR3 DNA sequence: TGTGCCAGCAGTTATGGGGGGACTAGCGGATCCTACGAGCAGTACTTC. V usage is TRBV12-3 or TRBV12-4 and J usage is TRBJ2-7; 11 bases are a match to TRBD2. This CDR3 region has 16 residues. The junction had 6 bases not matched to a gene; V was cut back by 4 bases and J by 1 base.

This clonotype showed up just a few times. A single base separates this from a much larger clone, so it may be a read error. The chain carries TRBV3-1 and TRBJ2-3; D is unclear. The CDR3 is 11 amino acids. CDR1 is LGHDT and CDR2 is YNNKEL in the germline V gene (reference sequence). CDR3 DNA sequence: TGTGCCAGCAGCCAAGGAGATGCGCAGTATTTT. It codes for CASSQGDAQYF.

Ten or more counts support this clonotype. V usage is TRBV2 and J usage is TRBJ2-5, with 12 bases that match TRBD1. Trimming at V came to 6 bases and at J to 5 bases, leaving 4 bases not matched to a gene. CDR1 is SNHLY and CDR2 is FYNNEI in the germline V gene. CDR3 length: 14 amino acids. CDR3 in DNA: TGTGCCAGCAGGGGACAGGGGGCCTGGGAGACCCAGTACTTC. This encodes CASRGQGAWETQYF.

This clonotype occurred many times. The chain uses TRBV6-5 and TRBJ1-6; 10 bases are a match to TRBD1. Germline V gives CDR1 MNHEY, CDR2 SVGAGI. The CDR3 loop spans 15 amino acids. Trimming cost V 4 bases and J 9 bases; bases outside gene matches: 6. This CDR3 reads CASSSSGTGVSPLHF. As DNA, the CDR3 is TGTGCCAGCAGTTCTTCCGGGACAGGGGTTTCACCCCTCCACTTT.

CDR3 sequence (DNA): TGTGCCTGGGATGACAGGGGGCTGGGGCAGTTCTTC. It specifies CAWDDRGLGQFF. This chain links TRBV30 with TRBJ2-1; 10 nucleotides match TRBD1. From germline, CDR1 is GTSNPN and CDR2 SVGIG (reference sequence). Trimming at V came to 5 bases and at J to 12 bases, leaving 7 bases not matched to a gene. This CDR3 spans 12 amino acids.

V gene TRBV7-9 combines with J gene TRBJ2-7; 8 bases agree with TRBD1. The ends lost 8 bases at V and 2 bases at J; junction bases unmatched: 5. Germline loops: CDR1 SEHNR, CDR2 FQNEAQ (reference sequence). This CDR3 contains 13 residues. CDR3 sequence: CASGDRRTYEQYF. The CDR3 nucleotides read TGTGCCAGCGGGGACAGGCGCACCTACGAGCAGTACTTC.

The sample holds a few counts of this clonotype. This CDR3 is CASSPPLARGGEQYF. The CDR3 region has the DNA TGTGCCAGCTCACCACCGCTAGCTCGAGGGGGAGAGCAGTACTTC. This chain uses TRBV18 with TRBJ2-7; tentatively, D is TRBD1 (6 bases). The CDR3 loop spans 15 amino acids. Trimming cost V 0 bases and J 7 bases, with 16 bases left between them. Germline V gene lookup returns CDR1 KGHSH and CDR2 LQKENI.

Notes on this clonotype: A read error may explain this, as a much larger clone is one base away. J is TRBJ1-4 and V is TRBV28; possible D gene TRBD1, 5 bases. Trimming removed 4 bases at V and 7 bases at J, with 16 bases between. Per germline, CDR1 MDHEN and CDR2 SYDVKM. CDR3 length equals 15 residues. The CDR3: CASSSGPGGSEKLFF. Written as DNA, the CDR3 is TGTGCCAGCAGTTCAGGACCGGGGGGGAGTGAAAAACTGTTTTTT.

Details on this clonotype: A read error may be the cause here, since a much bigger clone is one base away. The chain employs TRBV20-1 and TRBJ1-2; D may be TRBD1 (6 bases). This CDR3 region has 12 residues. V lost 5 bases and J lost 3, with 10 bases in between. Germline CDR1 is DFQATT and CDR2 is SNEGSKA (reference sequence). The CDR3 bases are TGCAGTGCTTCGTACAGGGACTATGGCTACACCTTC. It yields the protein CSASYRDYGYTF.

This clonotype has only a few counts. J is TRBJ2-2 and V is TRBV5-1, with a possible D match to TRBD1 (6 bases). The CDR3 extends over 16 amino acids. Germline loops: CDR1 SGHRS, CDR2 YFSETQ. Trimming removed 0 bases at V and 0 bases at J, with 9 bases between. DNA of the CDR3: TGCGCCAGCAGCTTGGACACAGGGACGAACACCGGGGAGCTGTTTTTT. Protein: CASSLDTGTNTGELFF.

This clonotype was observed once. The chain uses TRBV4-1 and TRBJ1-6; no reliable D call. Per the germline V gene, CDR1 is MGHRA and CDR2 is YSYEKL. V lost 2 bases and J 0 bases, leaving 11 bases between the germline ends. This CDR3 is 17 amino acids long. CDR3 coding DNA: TGCGCCAGCAGCCAATTCGCGTCCGGCTCCTATAATTCACCCCTCCACTTT. Translation: CASSQFASGSYNSPLHF.

This clonotype was observed many times. The chain links TRBV3-1 to TRBJ1-6; D perhaps matches TRBD1 (5 bases). V was pared by 1 base and J by 9 bases, with 10 bases between. The CDR3 is 14 amino acids. From germline, CDR1 is LGHDT and CDR2 YNNKEL (reference sequence). CDR3 sequence (DNA): TGTGCCAGCAGCCAAGGTGGCAGGGTTTCACCCCTCCACTTT. Residues: CASSQGGRVSPLHF.

This clonotype was seen only a few times. V gene TRBV10-3 combines with J gene TRBJ2-4; tentative D call: TRBD2 (6 bases). Germline V gives CDR1 ENHRY, CDR2 SYGVKD. This CDR3 has 16 residues. Trimming took 0 bases from V and 1 from J, leaving 10 bases between them. For the CDR3, the DNA is TGTGCCATCAGTGAGTCGGCAGGAGGGGCCAAAAACATTCAGTACTTC. Amino acid sequence: CAISESAGGAKNIQYF.

The V call is TRBV6-5, the J call TRBJ2-5; D call uncertain. This CDR3 region has 16 residues. The ends were cut back, 0 bases at V and 3 bases at J, with 14 bases in the middle. Germline CDR1 reads MNHEY; CDR2 reads SVGAGI. Written as DNA, the CDR3 is TGTGCCAGCAGTTACTCGAAGGGTAGAGGAAAAGAGACCCAGTACTTC. Translating gives CASSYSKGRGKETQYF.

The table lists this clonotype with many counts. The rearrangement links TRBV11-2 to TRBJ1-1, with TRBD1 identical over 8 bases. Trimming took 4 bases from V and 1 from J; bases not matched to a gene: 8. Germline V gene lookup returns CDR1 SGHAT and CDR2 FQNNGV. The CDR3 loop spans 16 amino acids. The CDR3 DNA follows: TGTGCCAGCAGCTCCAGGGGGCAGCGAGGGAACACTGAAGCTTTCTTT. Amino acid sequence: CASSSRGQRGNTEAFF.

This chain joins TRBV11-2 and TRBJ1-4, with 7 bases identical to TRBD1. The V gene's germline CDR1 is SGHAT and CDR2 FQNNGV. The length of the CDR3 is 14 residues. The V and J ends lost 3 bases and 6 bases, in that order; junction bases with no gene match: 4. Here the CDR3 DNA reads TGTGCCAGCAGCTTGGGAACAGGGGATGAAAAACTGTTTTTT. Translated, it gives CASSLGTGDEKLFF. The full variable domain, with the rest looked up from reference TRBV11-2 and TRBJ1-4, is EAGVAQSPRYKIIEKRQSVAFWCNPISGHATLYWYQQILGQGPKLLIQFQNNGVVDDSQLPKDRFSAERLKGVDSTLKIQPAKLEDSAVYLCASSLGTGDEKLFFGSGTQLSVL.

In its sample, this clonotype was seen many times. The CDR3 loop reads CASSSDRGGFPSYEQYF. The CDR3 DNA sequence: TGTGCCAGCAGCTCTGACAGGGGAGGCTTCCCCTCCTACGAGCAGTACTTC. The J gene is TRBJ2-7, the V gene TRBV7-9; 8 positions agree with TRBD1. CDR3 length: 17 amino acids. J lost 0 bases, V lost 4 bases, and 11 bases had no gene match. In germline, CDR1 is SEHNR, CDR2 FQNEAQ (reference sequence).

At least ten counts were recorded for this clonotype. V usage is TRBV2 and J usage is TRBJ2-1; 11 bases are shared with TRBD1. V was clipped by 11 bases and J by 6 bases; unmatched bases: 3. Germline loops: CDR1 SNHLY, CDR2 FYNNEI. The CDR3 covers 12 residues. The CDR3 here is CAGQGATNEQFF. CDR3 coding DNA: TGTGCCGGACAGGGGGCGACCAATGAGCAGTTCTTC.

The rearrangement uses TRBV20-1 and TRBJ1-6; 8 bases map to TRBD1. The J segment lost 4 bases and the V segment lost 4 bases, leaving 6 bases of the junction unmatched. The germline CDR1 and CDR2 sequences are DFQATT and SNEGSKA (reference sequence). CDR3 length: 15 amino acids. The CDR3, as DNA: TGCAGTGCTACCCAGGGGGCAGGGTATAATTCACCCCTCCACTTT. Translating it yields CSATQGAGYNSPLHF.

This sequence joins TRBV3-1 and TRBJ1-5; a weak D match, TRBD1 (5 bases). Germline CDR1 LGHDT, CDR2 YNNKEL (reference sequence). The CDR3 length is 15 residues. V was pared by 3 bases and J by 1 base, with 10 bases between. As DNA, the CDR3 is TGTGCCAGCAGCCATCGGGGGACGAGCAATCAGCCCCAGCATTTT. It translates to CASSHRGTSNQPQHF.